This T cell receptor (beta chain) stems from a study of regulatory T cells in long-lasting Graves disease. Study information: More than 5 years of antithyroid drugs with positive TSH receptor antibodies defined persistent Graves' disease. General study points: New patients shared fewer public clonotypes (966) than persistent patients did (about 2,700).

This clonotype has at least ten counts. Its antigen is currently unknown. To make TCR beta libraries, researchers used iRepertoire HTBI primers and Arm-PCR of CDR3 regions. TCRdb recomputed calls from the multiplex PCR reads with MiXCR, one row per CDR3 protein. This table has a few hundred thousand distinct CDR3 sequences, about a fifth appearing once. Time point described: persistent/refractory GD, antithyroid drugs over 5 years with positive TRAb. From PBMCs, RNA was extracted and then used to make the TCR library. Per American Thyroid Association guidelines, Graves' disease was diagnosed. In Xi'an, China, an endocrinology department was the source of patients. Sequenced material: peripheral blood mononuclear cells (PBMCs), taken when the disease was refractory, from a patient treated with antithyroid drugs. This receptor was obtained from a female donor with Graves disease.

CDR3: CATRESDTEAFF. CDR3 nucleotides: TGTGCCACGAGGGAATCGGACACTGAAGCTTTCTTT. This sequence joins TRBV24-1 and TRBJ1-1; D gene ambiguous. The germline V and J ends were trimmed by 10 bases and 3 bases, with 11 bases remaining between them. The CDR3 loop spans 12 amino acids. Per the germline V gene, CDR1 is KGHDR and CDR2 is SFDVKD.